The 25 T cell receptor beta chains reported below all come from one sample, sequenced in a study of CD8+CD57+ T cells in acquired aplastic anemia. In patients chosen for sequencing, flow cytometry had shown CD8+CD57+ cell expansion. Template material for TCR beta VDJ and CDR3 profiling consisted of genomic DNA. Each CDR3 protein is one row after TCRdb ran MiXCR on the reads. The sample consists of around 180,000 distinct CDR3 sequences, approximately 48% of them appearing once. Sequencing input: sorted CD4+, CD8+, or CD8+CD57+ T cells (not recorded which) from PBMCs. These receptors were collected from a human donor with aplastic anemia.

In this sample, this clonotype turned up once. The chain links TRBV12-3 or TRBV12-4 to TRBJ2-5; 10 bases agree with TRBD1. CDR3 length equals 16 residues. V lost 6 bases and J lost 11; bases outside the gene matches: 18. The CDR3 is CASSHLGTGAAGEQYF. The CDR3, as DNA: TGTGCCAGCAGCCACCTTGGGACAGGGGCCGCCGGGGAGCAGTACTTC.

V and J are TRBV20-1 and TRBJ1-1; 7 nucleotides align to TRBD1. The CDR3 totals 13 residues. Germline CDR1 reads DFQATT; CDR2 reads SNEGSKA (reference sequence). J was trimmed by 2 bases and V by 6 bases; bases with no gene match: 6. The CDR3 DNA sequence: TGCAGTGCAGGGGGGACAGCAAACACTGAAGCTTTCTTT. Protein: CSAGGTANTEAFF.

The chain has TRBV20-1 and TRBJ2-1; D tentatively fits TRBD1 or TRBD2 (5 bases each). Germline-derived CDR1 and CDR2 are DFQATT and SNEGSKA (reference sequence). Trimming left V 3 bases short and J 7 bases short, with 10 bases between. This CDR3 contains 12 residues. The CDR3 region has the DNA TGCAGTGCTAGTTGGGGGAAGAATGAGCAGTTCTTC. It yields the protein CSASWGKNEQFF.

The CDR3 reads CSARDPGGVPYEQYF. CDR3 bases: TGCAGTGCTAGAGATCCCGGGGGCGTCCCCTACGAGCAGTACTTC. The chain joins TRBV20-1 to TRBJ2-7; D is tentatively TRBD1 or TRBD2 (6 bases each). Germline CDR1 DFQATT, CDR2 SNEGSKA (reference sequence). V gave up 0 bases and J gave up 2 bases, with 14 bases separating them. This CDR3 is built from 15 residues.

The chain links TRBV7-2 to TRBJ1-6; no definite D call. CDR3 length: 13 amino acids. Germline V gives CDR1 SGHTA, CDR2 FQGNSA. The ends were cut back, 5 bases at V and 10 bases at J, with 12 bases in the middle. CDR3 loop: CASSPRTGSPLHF. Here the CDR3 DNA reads TGTGCCAGCAGCCCTCGGACGGGATCACCCCTCCACTTT.

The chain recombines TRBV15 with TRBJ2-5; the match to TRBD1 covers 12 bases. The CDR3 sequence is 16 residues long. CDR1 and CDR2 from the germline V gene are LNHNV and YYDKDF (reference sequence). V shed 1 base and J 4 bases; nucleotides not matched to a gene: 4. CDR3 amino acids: CATSRAGTGGLETQYF. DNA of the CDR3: TGTGCCACCAGCAGAGCAGGGACAGGGGGCTTAGAGACCCAGTACTTC.

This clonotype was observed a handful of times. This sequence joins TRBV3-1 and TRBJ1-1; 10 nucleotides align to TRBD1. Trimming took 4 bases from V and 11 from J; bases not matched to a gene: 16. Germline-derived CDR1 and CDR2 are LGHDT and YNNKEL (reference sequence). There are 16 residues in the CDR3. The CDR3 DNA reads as TGTGCCAGCAGCCCCGCGACAGGGGGCGGCGGTCCCTTGGCTTTCTTT. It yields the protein CASSPATGGGGPLAFF.

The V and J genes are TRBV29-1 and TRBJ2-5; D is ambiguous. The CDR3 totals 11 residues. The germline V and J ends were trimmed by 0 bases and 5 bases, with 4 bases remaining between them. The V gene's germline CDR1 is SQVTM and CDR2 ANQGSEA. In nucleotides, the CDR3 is TGCAGCGTTGAAGATCGGGAGACCCAGTACTTC. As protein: CSVEDRETQYF.

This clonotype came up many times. CDR3 residues: CASSLQGDGNTIYF. The CDR3 DNA reads as TGTGCCAGCAGCTTACAGGGGGACGGAAACACCATATATTTT. The V and J genes are TRBV7-9 and TRBJ1-3, with 7 bases aligning to TRBD1. CDR3 size: 14 residues. The V segment lost 2 bases and the J segment 4 bases; nucleotides outside the gene matches: 2. The germline gives CDR1 SEHNR, CDR2 FQNEAQ (reference sequence).

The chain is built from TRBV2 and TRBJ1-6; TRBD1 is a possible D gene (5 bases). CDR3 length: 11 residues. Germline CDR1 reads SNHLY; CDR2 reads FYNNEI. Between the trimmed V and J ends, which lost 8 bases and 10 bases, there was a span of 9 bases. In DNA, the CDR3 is TGTGCCAGCCTCAGGGACTCACCCCTCCACTTT. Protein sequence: CASLRDSPLHF.

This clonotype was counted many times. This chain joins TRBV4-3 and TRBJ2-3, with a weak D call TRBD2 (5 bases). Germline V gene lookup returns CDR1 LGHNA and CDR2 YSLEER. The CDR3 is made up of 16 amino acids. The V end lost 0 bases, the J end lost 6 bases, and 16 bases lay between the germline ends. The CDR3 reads CASSQDWARGPDTQYF. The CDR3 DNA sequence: TGCGCCAGCAGCCAAGATTGGGCACGGGGTCCCGATACGCAGTATTTT.

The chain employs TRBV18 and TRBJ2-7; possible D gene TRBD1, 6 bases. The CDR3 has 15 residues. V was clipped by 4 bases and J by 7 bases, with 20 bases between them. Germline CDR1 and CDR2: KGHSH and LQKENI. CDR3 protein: CASSLVRGLSSEQYF. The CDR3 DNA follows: TGTGCCAGCTCACTGGTCAGGGGTTTGAGTTCGGAGCAGTACTTC. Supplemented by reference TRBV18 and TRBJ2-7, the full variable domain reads NAGVMQNPRHLVRRRGQEARLRCSPMKGHSHVYWYRQLPEEGLKFMVYLQKENIIDESGMPKERFSAEFPKEGPSILRIQQVVRGDSAAYFCASSLVRGLSSEQYFGPGTRLTVT.

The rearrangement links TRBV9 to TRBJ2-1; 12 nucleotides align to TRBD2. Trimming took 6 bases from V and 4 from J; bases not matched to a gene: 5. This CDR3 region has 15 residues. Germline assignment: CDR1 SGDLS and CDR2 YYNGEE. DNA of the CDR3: TGTGCCAGCAACCCTAGCGGGGGGGGATACAATGAGCAGTTCTTC. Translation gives CASNPSGGGYNEQFF.

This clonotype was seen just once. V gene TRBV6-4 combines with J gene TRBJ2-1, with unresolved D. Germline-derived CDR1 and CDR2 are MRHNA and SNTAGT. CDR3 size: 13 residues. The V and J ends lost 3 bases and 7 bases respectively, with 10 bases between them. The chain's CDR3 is CASSEGMANEQFF. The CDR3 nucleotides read TGTGCCAGCAGTGAAGGGATGGCAAATGAGCAGTTCTTC.

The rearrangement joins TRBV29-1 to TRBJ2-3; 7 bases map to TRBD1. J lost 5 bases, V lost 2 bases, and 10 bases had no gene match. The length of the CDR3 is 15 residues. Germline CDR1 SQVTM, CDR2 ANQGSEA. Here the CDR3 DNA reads TGCAGCGTTGAACGCCAGGGGGATTTGGGAGATACGCAGTATTTT. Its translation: CSVERQGDLGDTQYF.

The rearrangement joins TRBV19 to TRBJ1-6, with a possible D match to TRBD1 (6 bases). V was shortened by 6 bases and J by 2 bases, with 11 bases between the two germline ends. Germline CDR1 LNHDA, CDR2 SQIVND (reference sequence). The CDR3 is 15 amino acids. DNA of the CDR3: TGTGCCAGTAGGCAACAGGGAACCTATAATTCACCCCTCCACTTT. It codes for CASRQQGTYNSPLHF.

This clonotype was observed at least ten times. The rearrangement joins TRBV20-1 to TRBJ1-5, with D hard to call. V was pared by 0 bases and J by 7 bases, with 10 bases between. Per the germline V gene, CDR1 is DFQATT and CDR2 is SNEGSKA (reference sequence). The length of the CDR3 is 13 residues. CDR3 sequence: CSARDNGGQPQHF. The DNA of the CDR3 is TGCAGTGCTAGAGATAATGGCGGCCAGCCCCAGCATTTT.

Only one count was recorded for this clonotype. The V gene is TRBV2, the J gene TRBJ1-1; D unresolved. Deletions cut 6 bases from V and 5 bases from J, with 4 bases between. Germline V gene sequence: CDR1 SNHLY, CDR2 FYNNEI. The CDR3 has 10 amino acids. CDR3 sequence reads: CASRETEAFF. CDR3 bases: TGTGCCAGCAGGGAAACTGAAGCTTTCTTT.

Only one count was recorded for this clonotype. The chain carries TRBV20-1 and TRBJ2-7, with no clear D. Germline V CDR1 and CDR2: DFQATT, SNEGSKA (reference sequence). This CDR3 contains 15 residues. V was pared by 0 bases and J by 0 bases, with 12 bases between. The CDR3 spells CSARDTLGISYEQYF. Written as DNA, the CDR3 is TGCAGTGCTAGAGACACATTAGGGATCTCCTACGAGCAGTACTTC.

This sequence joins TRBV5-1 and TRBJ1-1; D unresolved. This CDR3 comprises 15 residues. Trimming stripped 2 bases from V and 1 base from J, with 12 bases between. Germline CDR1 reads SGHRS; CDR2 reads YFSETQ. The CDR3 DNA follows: TGCGCCAGCAGCTTACGGGTCACGGGGAACACTGAAGCTTTCTTT. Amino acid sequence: CASSLRVTGNTEAFF.

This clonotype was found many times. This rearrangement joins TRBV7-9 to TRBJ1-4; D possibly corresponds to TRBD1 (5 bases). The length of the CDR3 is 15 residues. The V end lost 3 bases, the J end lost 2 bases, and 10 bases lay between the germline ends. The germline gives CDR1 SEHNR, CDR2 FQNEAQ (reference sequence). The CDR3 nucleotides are TGTGCCAGCAGCTTGAAACAGGCCACTAATGAAAAACTGTTTTTT. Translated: CASSLKQATNEKLFF.

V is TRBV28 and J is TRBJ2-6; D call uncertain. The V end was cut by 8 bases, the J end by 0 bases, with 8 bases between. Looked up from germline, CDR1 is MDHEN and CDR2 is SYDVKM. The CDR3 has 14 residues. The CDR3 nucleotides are TGTGCCAGCGGTATGGGCTCTGGGGCCAACGTCCTGACTTTC. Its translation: CASGMGSGANVLTF.

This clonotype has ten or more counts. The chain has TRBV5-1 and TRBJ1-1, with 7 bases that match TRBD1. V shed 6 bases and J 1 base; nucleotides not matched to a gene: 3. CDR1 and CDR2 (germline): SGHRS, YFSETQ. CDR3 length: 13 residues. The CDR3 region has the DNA TGCGCCAGCATAGGACAGGAGAACACTGAAGCTTTCTTT. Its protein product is CASIGQENTEAFF.

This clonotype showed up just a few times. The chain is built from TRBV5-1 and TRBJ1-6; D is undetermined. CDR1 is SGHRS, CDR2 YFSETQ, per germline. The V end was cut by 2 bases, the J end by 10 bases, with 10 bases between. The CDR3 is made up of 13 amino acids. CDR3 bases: TGCGCCAGCAGCTTTCGGGTTGGGTCACCCCTCCACTTT. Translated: CASSFRVGSPLHF.

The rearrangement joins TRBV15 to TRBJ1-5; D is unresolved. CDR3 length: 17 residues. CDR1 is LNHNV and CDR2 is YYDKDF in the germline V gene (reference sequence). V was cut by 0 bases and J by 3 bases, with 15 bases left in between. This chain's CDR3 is CATSRDIGWDDNQPQHF. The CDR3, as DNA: TGTGCCACCAGCAGAGATATCGGGTGGGATGACAATCAGCCCCAGCATTTT.